The rows below give T cell receptor beta chains drawn from one sample of a study of blood T cell repertoires in COVID-19. TCRdb keeps only in-frame clones here, not all; method: immunoSEQ multiplex PCR. Altogether approximately 180,000 clones are present, roughly 90% being singletons, with the ten largest covering roughly 1.4%. Material for sequencing was peripheral blood. The receptors were sampled from a woman aged 45-60 years with acute or convalescent COVID-19. The CDR3 runs from the conserved cysteine through the conserved F or W. D genes are given only for firm matches. Some rows mark clone size as missing; the rest say once, few, many or name a class of expanded clone.

TRBV5-1,15,TRBJ2-3,NA,TRBD1,TGCGCCAGCAGCTTGGTACAGGGGGCGACAGATACGCAGTATTTT,CASSLVQGATDTQYF
TRBV30,13,TRBJ2-7,NA,TRBD2,TGTGCCTGCCAACTCAGGCGCGGGGGTGAGCAGTACTTC,CACQLRRGGEQYF
TRBV30,16,TRBJ1-5,once,TRBD1,TGTGCCTGGAGTGTACTGACAGGGAGAGCGAATCAGCCCCAGCATTTT,CAWSVLTGRANQPQHF
TRBV10-3,15,TRBJ1-1,NA,TRBD1,TGTGCCATCAGTGAGTCGAACAGGGGGCTACCTGAAGCTTTCTTT,CAISESNRGLPEAFF
TRBV7-7,13,TRBJ2-1,NA,NA,TGTGCCAGCAGCCCCGGTACAGGGCCCGTACAGTTCTTC,CASSPGTGPVQFF
TRBV19,14,TRBJ1-5,once,NA,TGTGCCAGTAGTAGGAGGGACGGAGCGCGGCCCCAGCATTTT,CASSRRDGARPQHF
TRBV5-4,15,TRBJ2-1,NA,NA,TGTGCCAGCAGCCTCGGGGAGGGGGCCTACAATGAGCAGTTCTTC,CASSLGEGAYNEQFF
TRBV6-5,14,TRBJ2-7,NA,NA,TGTGCCAGCAGTTATAGTCAGGGGACCTACGAGCAGTACTTC,CASSYSQGTYEQYF
TRBV18,12,TRBJ2-5,NA,NA,TGTGCCAGCTCACCCGTTCTGGAGACCCAGTACTTC,CASSPVLETQYF
TRBV27,15,TRBJ1-6,NA,NA,TGTGCCAGCAGTCAACCGCAGGTGTATAATTCACCCCTCCACTTT,CASSQPQVYNSPLHF
TRBV21-1,15,TRBJ2-7,NA,NA,TGTGCCAGCAGCAAAGACAGGAACAGAAGCTACGAGCAGTACTTC,CASSKDRNRSYEQYF
TRBV6-1,14,TRBJ1-5,NA,TRBD1,TGTGCCAGCAGTGAACGGGACAGGGTTCAGCCCCAGCATTTT,CASSERDRVQPQHF
TRBV4-3,22,TRBJ1-2,NA,NA,TGCGCCAGCAGCCAAGACGGAAACAGTGACCGATCTATGGAAACACCGATCTATGGCTACACCTTC,CASSQDGNSDRSMETPIYGYTF
TRBV27,20,TRBJ1-1,NA,TRBD1,TGTGCCAGCACCAGTCAGGGGGACAGGGGTTGGTTGGGGCGGGACACTGAAGCTTTCTTT,CASTSQGDRGWLGRDTEAFF
TRBV6-6,15,TRBJ1-2,NA,NA,TGTGCCAGCAGTTACTCCCAGGTTGGCAACTATGGCTACACCTTC,CASSYSQVGNYGYTF
TRBV3-1/TRBV3-2,13,TRBJ2-7,NA,NA,TGTGCCACCCAAGGGGCACTGGTATACGAGCAGTACTTC,CATQGALVYEQYF
TRBV4-3,15,TRBJ2-7,NA,TRBD2,TGCGCCAGCAGCCGCAGACTAGCGGGAACCTACGAGCAGTACTTC,CASSRRLAGTYEQYF
TRBV9,12,TRBJ1-2,NA,TRBD1,TGTGCCAGCGGGACAGGGGCCTATGGCTACACCTTC,CASGTGAYGYTF
TRBV27,15,TRBJ1-5,NA,NA,TGTGCCAGCAGTGTCGGACACCCAGGAAATCAGCCCCAGCATTTT,CASSVGHPGNQPQHF
TRBV27,13,TRBJ1-2,NA,TRBD1,TGTGCCAGCGGGCACGGACAGGACTATGGCTACACCTTC,CASGHGQDYGYTF
TRBV4-3,14,TRBJ1-1,NA,TRBD1,TGCGCCAGCAGCCAAGTGGACAGGGGCACTGAAGCTTTCTTT,CASSQVDRGTEAFF
TRBV6-5,15,TRBJ1-3,NA,NA,TGTGCCAGCAGTCTCAGGGATACCTCTGGAAACACCATATATTTT,CASSLRDTSGNTIYF
TRBV7-9,14,TRBJ1-2,NA,TRBD1,TGTGCCAGCAGCCCGACAGGGCCTAGCTATGGCTACACCTTC,CASSPTGPSYGYTF
TRBV6-6,14,TRBJ2-7,few,TRBD2,TGTGCCAGCAGTTATAGCGGGACCGCCTACGAGCAGTACTTC,CASSYSGTAYEQYF
TRBV28,16,TRBJ2-7,NA,TRBD1,TGTGCCAGCAGTTCCATTGGGGACAGTTCTTCGTACGAGCAGTACTTC,CASSSIGDSSSYEQYF
TRBV7-9,13,TRBJ2-1,NA,NA,TGTGCCAGCAGCTTGGGACTTTTTAATGAGCAGTTCTTC,CASSLGLFNEQFF
TRBV7-8,16,TRBJ2-3,NA,TRBD2,TGTGCCAGCAGCTTGCGCGGGGGGGCCTCTGGAGATACGCAGTATTTT,CASSLRGGASGDTQYF
TRBV19,15,TRBJ2-7,once,NA,TGTGCCAGTAGTATGGGCGGGAAGGGTTCCTACGAGCAGTACTTC,CASSMGGKGSYEQYF
TRBV6-5,14,TRBJ1-2,NA,TRBD1,TGTGCCAGCAGTTACAGTGGGACAGCGGGTGGCTACACCTTC,CASSYSGTAGGYTF
TRBV6-2/TRBV6-3,14,TRBJ1-1,NA,NA,TGTGCCAGCAGTTATGGGGGGGCAAACACTGAAGCTTTCTTT,CASSYGGANTEAFF
TRBV19,15,TRBJ2-1,NA,TRBD2,TGTGCCAGTAGTACCCGTAGCGGGACCTACAATGAGCAGTTCTTC,CASSTRSGTYNEQFF
TRBV19,15,TRBJ2-6,NA,NA,TGTGCCAGTAGGGGCCCGTACTCTGGGGCCAACGTCCTGACTTTC,CASRGPYSGANVLTF
TRBV6-6,16,TRBJ2-2,NA,NA,TGTGCCAGCAGTGTCAGCGGGACACCGAACACCGGGGAGCTGTTTTTT,CASSVSGTPNTGELFF
TRBV5-1,15,TRBJ2-5,NA,NA,TGCGCCAGCAGCCGAGGAGGGGGCGAATACGAGACCCAGTACTTC,CASSRGGGEYETQYF
TRBV18,13,TRBJ1-1,NA,NA,TGTGCCAGCTCACTCGGGGGGCAGCGGGAAGCTTTCTTT,CASSLGGQREAFF